Following are 29 T cell receptor beta chains from one sample sequenced in a study of TIL therapy for anti-PD-1-resistant metastatic lung cancer (dated by TCRdb to about 2021). Read against the paper, the sample's time point label means: pre-treatment sample, taken before nivolumab and TIL therapy. Excised metastases, mostly pleural nodules or supraclavicular lymph nodes, were used as baseline tumor samples and were taken from the same resection from which TIL were grown. TCR beta CDR3 regions were amplified from genomic DNA by bias-controlled multiplex PCR with the immunoSEQ v3 hsTCRB kit. TCRdb retrieved this table from immuneACCESS and kept in-frame rearrangements only. Not all clones are present; in checked studies, unresolved V genes account for under half, and no reason is known for the remainder. This sample lists 45,000 to 60,000 clones; 70% to 85% were detected once. The ten top clones hold approximately 5.6% of the sample.

The sequencing used tumor tissue, collected at baseline. The source is a person aged 25-80 years with non-small cell lung cancer.

This chain joins TRBV19 and TRBJ2-2, with D possibly matching TRBD1 (6 bases). Germline values: CDR1 LNHDA, CDR2 SQIVND (reference sequence). Trimming took off 5 bases at V and 0 bases at J, with 16 bases between the two ends. The length of the CDR3 is 17 residues. Here the CDR3 reads CASSSRDILPNTGELFF. In DNA, the CDR3 is TGTGCCAGTAGTTCCCGGGACATCCTGCCGAACACCGGGGAGCTGTTTTTT.

In its sample, this clone was seen a few times. V gene TRBV13 combines with J gene TRBJ2-7; a possible D gene is TRBD2 (5 bases). Germline-derived CDR1 and CDR2 are PRHDT and FYEKMQ (reference sequence). CDR3 length: 18 residues. V was clipped by 2 bases and J by 0 bases, with 20 bases between them. The CDR3 DNA reads TGTGCCAGCAGCTTATCCATCCCCGTGGCAACTAGCTCCTACGAGCAGTACTTC. Residues: CASSLSIPVATSSYEQYF.

The V and J genes are TRBV7-9 and TRBJ2-1; the match to TRBD2 covers 8 bases. Germline assignment: CDR1 SEHNR and CDR2 FQNEAQ (reference sequence). The CDR3 is made up of 15 amino acids. The V and J ends lost 3 bases and 7 bases, in that order; junction bases with no gene match: 8. The CDR3 sequence: CASSFSSGRGNEQFF. In nucleotides, the CDR3 is TGTGCCAGCAGCTTTTCCAGCGGGAGAGGGAATGAGCAGTTCTTC.

The chain is built from TRBV28 and TRBJ1-2; maybe TRBD1 (5 bases). This CDR3 has 14 amino acids. V was pared by 6 bases and J by 7 bases, with 18 bases between. Looked up from germline, CDR1 is MDHEN and CDR2 is SYDVKM. The CDR3 DNA is TGTGCCAGCAGCCTTCCCGGGGCGATGGTTGGCTACACCTTC. Encoded protein: CASSLPGAMVGYTF.

This clone was seen a few times. The chain uses TRBV19 and TRBJ2-2; 12 bases are a match to TRBD1. J lost 7 bases, V lost 3 bases, and 3 bases had no gene match. The CDR3 runs to 15 residues. The V gene's germline CDR1 is LNHDA and CDR2 SQIVND (reference sequence). The CDR3 is CASSMGQGAVGELFF. The CDR3 bases are TGTGCCAGTAGTATGGGACAGGGGGCGGTCGGGGAGCTGTTTTTT.

The V gene is TRBV19, the J gene TRBJ1-1; D gene ambiguous. V was trimmed by 3 bases and J by 1 base, leaving 6 bases between them. Germline CDR1 and CDR2: LNHDA and SQIVND (reference sequence). The CDR3 length is 13 residues. CDR3 nucleotide sequence: TGTGCCAGTAGTATCTCTTGGAACACTGAAGCTTTCTTT. It codes for CASSISWNTEAFF.

V gene TRBV5-1 combines with J gene TRBJ2-7, with 9 nucleotides matching TRBD1. Germline V gene data show CDR1 as SGHRS and CDR2 as YFSETQ. Germline trimming cut 4 bases from V and 5 bases from J; bases unmatched to any gene: 7. The CDR3 contains 14 residues. The chain's CDR3 is CASSPGQGNHEQYF. DNA for the CDR3: TGCGCCAGCAGCCCGGGACAGGGTAACCACGAGCAGTACTTC.

This clone turned up a few times. The V call is TRBV5-1, the J call TRBJ2-7, with 9 positions matching TRBD1. Germline-derived CDR1 and CDR2 are SGHRS and YFSETQ. V lost 1 base and J lost 0; bases outside the gene matches: 5. This CDR3 contains 16 residues. DNA of the CDR3: TGCGCCAGCAGCTTGACCGGACAGGGGTTCTCCTACGAGCAGTACTTC. This codes for CASSLTGQGFSYEQYF.

The chain has TRBV19 and TRBJ1-5; D perhaps matches TRBD1 (6 bases). The CDR3 consists of 16 residues. Trimming took off 5 bases at V and 4 bases at J, with 18 bases between the two ends. Germline CDR1 LNHDA, CDR2 SQIVND (reference sequence). The CDR3 coding sequence is TGTGCCAGTAGTTCTCGGACAGTAATAAGTAATCAGCCCCAGCATTTT. Its translation is CASSSRTVISNQPQHF.

The rearrangement links TRBV4-2 to TRBJ1-4; possibly TRBD1 for D (5 bases). Per germline, CDR1 LGHNA and CDR2 YNFKEQ. The CDR3 runs 15 residues. V was shortened by 1 base and J by 6 bases, with 12 bases between the two germline ends. CDR3 bases: TGTGCCAGCAGCCAAGGGGGGGGAGGGGATGAAAAACTGTTTTTT. It encodes CASSQGGGGDEKLFF.

This clone was observed once. The chain employs TRBV5-1 and TRBJ1-1, with TRBD1 as a possible D gene (5 bases). Per germline, CDR1 SGHRS and CDR2 YFSETQ. The length of the CDR3 is 15 residues. Deletions cut 0 bases from V and 6 bases from J, with 15 bases between. The CDR3 protein is CASSLAGRIGAEAFF. Here the CDR3 DNA reads TGCGCCAGCAGCTTGGCGGGCAGGATAGGGGCTGAAGCTTTCTTT.

The chain couples TRBV5-4 to TRBJ2-1; D gene ambiguous. Per the germline V gene, CDR1 is SGHNT and CDR2 is YYREEE (reference sequence). Trimming removed 6 bases from V and 4 bases from J, with 8 bases in between. The CDR3 is made up of 12 amino acids. CDR3 nucleotides: TGTGCCAGCACGACCGATTACAATGAGCAGTTCTTC. It specifies CASTTDYNEQFF. The variable domain in full, completed from reference TRBV5-4 and TRBJ2-1, reads ETGVTQSPTHLIKTRGQQVTLRCSSQSGHNTVSWYQQALGQGPQFIFQYYREEENGRGNFPPRFSGLQFPNYSSELNVNALELDDSALYLCASTTDYNEQFFGPGTRLTVL.

A few counts support this clone. Additional DNA sequences in this sample encode the identical CDR3. This chain connects TRBV15 to TRBJ1-5, with no clear D. The ends were cut back, 3 bases at V and 5 bases at J, with 8 bases in the middle. Germline V CDR1 and CDR2: LNHNV, YYDKDF (reference sequence). The CDR3 runs 13 residues. CDR3: CATSREGDQPQHF. CDR3 DNA sequence: TGTGCCACCAGCAGGGAGGGAGATCAGCCCCAGCATTTT. Full variable domain (outside the CDR3, taken from reference TRBV15 and TRBJ1-5): DAMVIQNPRYQVTQFGKPVTLSCSQTLNHNVMYWYQQKSSQAPKLLFHYYDKDFNNEADTPDNFQSRRPNTSFCFLDIRSPGLGDTAMYLCATSREGDQPQHFGDGTRLSIL.

The gene calls are TRBV7-8 and TRBJ1-5, with D maybe TRBD1 (6 bases). The germline V and J ends were trimmed by 5 bases and 3 bases, with 14 bases remaining between them. The CDR3 runs 15 residues. Germline CDR1 is SGHVS and CDR2 is FQNEAQ. CDR3 in DNA: TGTGCCAGCAGCCCCGGGGGCCATTACAATCAGCCCCAGCATTTT. Translating gives CASSPGGHYNQPQHF.

This chain uses TRBV10-2 with TRBJ1-1; D unresolved. The germline CDR1 and CDR2 sequences are WSHSY and SAAADI. The CDR3 contains 14 residues. Trimming took 4 bases from V and 10 from J, leaving 19 bases between them. CDR3 DNA: TGCGCCAGCAGTGCCTTTAGTTATCAGGACTCAGCTTTCTTT. It is translated as CASSAFSYQDSAFF.

The V call is TRBV2, the J call TRBJ2-7; D remains ambiguous. Trimming left V 10 bases short and J 2 bases short, with 21 bases between. Germline assignment: CDR1 SNHLY and CDR2 FYNNEI. This CDR3 spans 15 amino acids. DNA of the CDR3: TGTGCCAAGTCGGCCTCCGGTTCAAGGGCCTACGAGCAGTACTTC. Its protein product is CAKSASGSRAYEQYF.

This clone was seen only a few times. The chain combines TRBV19 with TRBJ1-1; a possible D gene is TRBD1 (6 bases). The germline V and J ends were trimmed by 5 bases and 1 base, with 11 bases remaining between them. Germline V CDR1 and CDR2: LNHDA, SQIVND (reference sequence). This CDR3 contains 14 residues. The CDR3 is CASSLQGRNTEAFF. For the CDR3, the DNA is TGTGCCAGTAGTTTACAGGGCCGGAACACTGAAGCTTTCTTT.

This chain links TRBV27 with TRBJ1-5; TRBD1 might be the D (5 bases). Germline V gene lookup returns CDR1 MNHEY and CDR2 SMNVEV (reference sequence). CDR3 size: 12 residues. Trimming took 4 bases from V and 11 from J, leaving 12 bases between them. In nucleotides, the CDR3 is TGTGCCAGCAGTTCCGGGGGAGGGGCCCAGCATTTT. Encoded protein: CASSSGGGAQHF.

This chain joins TRBV7-6 and TRBJ2-2, with D possibly TRBD1 on 6 matching bases. Trimming removed 7 bases from V and 0 bases from J, with 12 bases in between. The CDR3 runs 15 residues. CDR1 is SGHVS, CDR2 FNYEAQ, per germline. In nucleotides, the CDR3 is TGTGCCAGCACCTACGGGACATCGAACACCGGGGAGCTGTTTTTT. It yields the protein CASTYGTSNTGELFF. Variable domain in full (rest from reference TRBV7-6 and TRBJ2-2): GAGVSQSPRYKVTKRGQDVALRCDPISGHVSLYWYRQALGQGPEFLTYFNYEAQQDKSGLPNDRFSAERPEGSISTLTIQRTEQRDSAMYRCASTYGTSNTGELFFGEGSRLTVL.

The chain couples TRBV28 to TRBJ1-5; 7 bases match TRBD1. The CDR3 is 20 residues long. CDR1 and CDR2 (germline): MDHEN, SYDVKM. Trimming at V came to 6 bases and at J to 2 bases, leaving 22 bases not matched to a gene. CDR3 sequence: CASSHHLRDSFRVGNQPQHF. CDR3 coding DNA: TGTGCCAGCAGCCACCACCTCCGGGACAGCTTTAGGGTCGGCAATCAGCCCCAGCATTTT.

The chain carries TRBV30 and TRBJ2-5, with D unclear. The CDR3 covers 12 residues. V gave up 2 bases and J gave up 1 base, with 5 bases separating them. CDR1 GTSNPN and CDR2 SVGIG come from the germline V gene (reference sequence). The CDR3 reads CAWSWGQETQYF. In DNA, the CDR3 is TGTGCCTGGAGTTGGGGCCAAGAGACCCAGTACTTC.

CDR3 residues: CASSDTAYEQYF. CDR3 coding DNA: TGTGCCAGCTCAGACACCGCCTACGAGCAGTACTTC. The chain links TRBV18 to TRBJ2-7; D gene unclear. The CDR3 is made up of 12 amino acids. V shed 5 bases and J shed 2 bases, with 7 bases lying between them. CDR1 is KGHSH and CDR2 is LQKENI in the germline V gene.

Comment on this clone: At one boundary the junction diverges from the germline segment, which might be a read error. This chain connects TRBV27 to TRBJ2-7; TRBD2 aligns across 12 bases. The CDR3 consists of 18 residues. The germline V gene has CDR1 MNHEY and CDR2 SMNVEV (reference sequence). CDR3 in DNA: TGTGCCAGCAGTTTATCCCGGACTAGCGGGGTGCTCGTCTACGAGCAGTGCTTC. Protein sequence: CASSLSRTSGVLVYEQCF.

The chain uses TRBV2 and TRBJ1-6; TRBD1 matches 7 bases. This CDR3 contains 13 residues. The V gene's germline CDR1 is SNHLY and CDR2 FYNNEI. Trimming took 8 bases from V and 7 from J; bases not matched to a gene: 5. CDR3 residues: CASLDRENSPLHF. The CDR3 DNA is TGTGCCAGCCTAGACAGGGAAAATTCACCCCTCCACTTT.

The chain joins TRBV16 to TRBJ2-1; D unclear. The V gene's germline CDR1 is KGHSY and CDR2 FQNENV. Trimming shortened V by 3 bases and J by 0 bases, and 12 bases separated the two germline ends. The CDR3 is 16 amino acids. The CDR3, as DNA: TGTGCCAGCAGCCATGGCGAACAGCGCTCCTACAATGAGCAGTTCTTC. This codes for CASSHGEQRSYNEQFF.

This clone was found a few times. The chain links TRBV5-4 to TRBJ2-5; possibly TRBD2 for D (7 bases). Germline CDR1 reads SGHNT; CDR2 reads YYREEE (reference sequence). The CDR3 totals 13 residues. V was pared by 4 bases and J by 5 bases, with 12 bases between. The CDR3 bases are TGTGCCAGCAGCCTCTGGGGGGGCGAGACCCAGTACTTC. Translating it yields CASSLWGGETQYF.

This clone showed up just a few times. This chain joins TRBV7-2 and TRBJ2-5; TRBD2 matches 8 bases. The CDR3 is made up of 15 amino acids. The V and J ends lost 1 base and 1 base, in that order; junction bases with no gene match: 2. Germline assignment: CDR1 SGHTA and CDR2 FQGNSA. The CDR3 loop is CASSLGGTSQETQYF. The DNA for the CDR3 is TGTGCCAGCAGCTTAGGTGGGACTAGCCAAGAGACCCAGTACTTC.

This rearrangement joins TRBV7-9 to TRBJ2-7; the D gene is possibly TRBD2 (6 bases). The CDR3 contains 14 residues. The V and J ends lost 7 bases and 3 bases respectively, with 16 bases between them. In germline, CDR1 is SEHNR, CDR2 FQNEAQ (reference sequence). The CDR3, as DNA: TGTGCCAGCACCATCCGGGACTCACACTACGAGCAGTACTTC. This encodes CASTIRDSHYEQYF.

As concerns this clone: This specimen includes other DNA sequences encoding the same CDR3. The chain uses TRBV5-1 and TRBJ2-3; TRBD2 aligns across 10 bases. J lost 1 base, V lost 2 bases, and 4 bases had no gene match. The CDR3 length is 16 residues. Germline V gives CDR1 SGHRS, CDR2 YFSETQ. The CDR3 nucleotides read TGCGCCAGCAGCTTAGGGCTAGCGGGGGGCACAGATACGCAGTATTTT. As protein: CASSLGLAGGTDTQYF.